The 4 T cell receptor beta chains below all came from one sample that was sequenced in a study of beta chain features in type 1 diabetes. The authors reverse transcribed all of the isolated RNA, so sequencing captured expressed TCRB transcripts. This table comes from immunoSEQ multiplex PCR, and its TCRdb copy is limited to in-frame clones, with some not included. The sample consists of about 900,000 clones, 15% to 20% of them appearing once. Material for sequencing was naive CD4+ T cells from blood. The receptors come from a woman between 18 and 29 years old in good health.

The chain employs TRBV19 and TRBJ2-2; D ambiguous. The ends were cut back, 6 bases at V and 0 bases at J, with 14 bases in the middle. The CDR3 loop spans 16 amino acids. Germline V CDR1 and CDR2: LNHDA, SQIVND (reference sequence). CDR3 sequence (DNA): TGTGCCAGTAGGCGTAGCCCGACGTCGAACACCGGGGAGCTGTTTTTT. It encodes CASRRSPTSNTGELFF.

The V gene is TRBV6-1, the J gene TRBJ1-5, with D possibly TRBD1 on 5 matching bases. The length of the CDR3 is 13 residues. Germline V gene sequence: CDR1 MNHNS, CDR2 SASEGT. V lost 3 bases and J 5 bases, leaving 8 bases between the germline ends. CDR3 DNA sequence: TGTGCCAGCAGTGAGGGGGTCGATCAGCCCCAGCATTTT. Its protein is CASSEGVDQPQHF.

A single count supports this clone. The gene calls are TRBV19 and TRBJ2-1, with TRBD2 identical over 8 bases. With 4 bases clipped from V and 5 bases from J, the junction kept 13 bases outside the gene matches. The CDR3 is 17 residues long. Per the germline V gene, CDR1 is LNHDA and CDR2 is SQIVND (reference sequence). The CDR3 DNA reads as TGTGCCAGTAGTACACTCCCTGGAACTAGCGGAGACAATGAGCAGTTCTTC. Translating gives CASSTLPGTSGDNEQFF.

This clone has only a few counts. Written as DNA, the CDR3 is TGTGCCAGCAGGAGACAGGGGTCCAATCAGCCCCAGCATTTT. Its protein product is CASRRQGSNQPQHF. This sequence joins TRBV2 and TRBJ1-5; 8 bases fit TRBD1. J gave up 3 bases and V 6 bases, and 4 bases lay outside the gene matches. The CDR3 spans 14 residues. From germline, CDR1 is SNHLY and CDR2 FYNNEI.